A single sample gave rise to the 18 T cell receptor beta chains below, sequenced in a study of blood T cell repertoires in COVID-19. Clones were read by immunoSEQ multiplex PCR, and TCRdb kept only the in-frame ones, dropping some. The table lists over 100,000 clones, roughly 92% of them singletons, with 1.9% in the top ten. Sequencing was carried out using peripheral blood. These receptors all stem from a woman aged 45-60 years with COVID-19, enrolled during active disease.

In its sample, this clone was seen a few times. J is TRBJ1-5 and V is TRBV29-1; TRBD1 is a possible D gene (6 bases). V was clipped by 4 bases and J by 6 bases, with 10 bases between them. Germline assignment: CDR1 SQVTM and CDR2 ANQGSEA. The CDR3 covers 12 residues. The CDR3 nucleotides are TGCAGCGTTGGGGGGCTGGGTCAGCCCCAGCATTTT. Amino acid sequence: CSVGGLGQPQHF.

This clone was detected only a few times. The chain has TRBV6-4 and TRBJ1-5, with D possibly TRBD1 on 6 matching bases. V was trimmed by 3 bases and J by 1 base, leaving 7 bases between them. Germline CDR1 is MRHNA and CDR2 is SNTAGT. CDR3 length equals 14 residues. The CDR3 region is CASSDRGSNQPQHF. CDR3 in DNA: TGTGCCAGCAGTGATAGGGGGAGCAATCAGCCCCAGCATTTT.

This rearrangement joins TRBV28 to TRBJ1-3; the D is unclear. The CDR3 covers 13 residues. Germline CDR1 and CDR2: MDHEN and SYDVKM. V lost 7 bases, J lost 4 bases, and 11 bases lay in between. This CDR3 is CASTVGRGNTIYF. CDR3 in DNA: TGTGCCAGCACGGTTGGGAGGGGAAACACCATATATTTT.

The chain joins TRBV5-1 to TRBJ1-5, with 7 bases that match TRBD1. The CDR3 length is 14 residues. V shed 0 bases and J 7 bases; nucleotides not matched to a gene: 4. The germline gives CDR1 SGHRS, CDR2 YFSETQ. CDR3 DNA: TGCGCCAGCAGCTTGGAGGGGGCGGGGCAGCCCCAGCATTTT. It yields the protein CASSLEGAGQPQHF.

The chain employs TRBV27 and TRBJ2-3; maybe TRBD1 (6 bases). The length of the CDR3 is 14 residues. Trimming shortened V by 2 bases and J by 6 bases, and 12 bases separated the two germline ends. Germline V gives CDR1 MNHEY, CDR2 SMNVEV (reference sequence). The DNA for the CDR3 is TGTGCCAGCAGTTTACCTACAGGGCTGGATACGCAGTATTTT. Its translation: CASSLPTGLDTQYF.

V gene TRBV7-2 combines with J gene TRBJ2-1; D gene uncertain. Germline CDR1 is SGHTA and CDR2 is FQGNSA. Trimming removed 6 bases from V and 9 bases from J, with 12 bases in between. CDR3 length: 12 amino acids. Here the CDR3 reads CASRRDGGEQFF. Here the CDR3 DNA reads TGTGCCAGCAGACGAGACGGCGGTGAGCAGTTCTTC. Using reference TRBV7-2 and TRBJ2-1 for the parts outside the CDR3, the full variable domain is GAGVSQSPSNKVTEKGKDVELRCDPISGHTALYWYRQSLGQGLEFLIYFQGNSAPDKSGLPSDRFSAERTGGSVSTLTIQRTQQEDSAVYLCASRRDGGEQFFGPGTRLTVL.

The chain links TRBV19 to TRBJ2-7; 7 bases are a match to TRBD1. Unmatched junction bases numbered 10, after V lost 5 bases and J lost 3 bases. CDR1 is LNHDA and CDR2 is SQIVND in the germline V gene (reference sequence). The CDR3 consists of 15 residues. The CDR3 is CASSLQGDGNYEQYF. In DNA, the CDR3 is TGTGCCAGTAGTCTTCAGGGGGACGGAAACTACGAGCAGTACTTC.

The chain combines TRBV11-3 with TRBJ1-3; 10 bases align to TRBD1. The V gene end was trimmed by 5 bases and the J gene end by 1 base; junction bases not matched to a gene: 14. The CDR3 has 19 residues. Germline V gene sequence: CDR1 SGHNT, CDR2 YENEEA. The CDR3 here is CASSRWGTGASPSGNTIYF. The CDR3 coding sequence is TGTGCCAGCAGCCGATGGGGGACAGGGGCTTCACCTTCTGGAAACACCATATATTTT. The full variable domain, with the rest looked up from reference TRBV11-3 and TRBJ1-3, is EAGVVQSPRYKIIEKKQPVAFWCNPISGHNTLYWYLQNLGQGPELLIRYENEEAVDDSQLPKDRFSAERLKGVDSTLKIQPAELGDSAVYLCASSRWGTGASPSGNTIYFGEGSWLTVV.

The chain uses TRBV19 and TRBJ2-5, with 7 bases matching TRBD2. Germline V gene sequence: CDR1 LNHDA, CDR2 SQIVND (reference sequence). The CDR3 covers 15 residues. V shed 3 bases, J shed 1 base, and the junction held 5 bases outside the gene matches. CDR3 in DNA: TGTGCCAGTAGTATCAAAGCTAGCGGCCAAGAGACCCAGTACTTC. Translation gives CASSIKASGQETQYF.

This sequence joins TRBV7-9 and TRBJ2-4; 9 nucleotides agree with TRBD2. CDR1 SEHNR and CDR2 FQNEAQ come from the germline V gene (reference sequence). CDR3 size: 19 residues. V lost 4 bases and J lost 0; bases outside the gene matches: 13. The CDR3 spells CASSSGGASGALAKNIQYF. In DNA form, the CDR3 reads TGTGCCAGCAGCTCCGGGGGGGCTAGCGGGGCGCTAGCCAAAAACATTCAGTACTTC.

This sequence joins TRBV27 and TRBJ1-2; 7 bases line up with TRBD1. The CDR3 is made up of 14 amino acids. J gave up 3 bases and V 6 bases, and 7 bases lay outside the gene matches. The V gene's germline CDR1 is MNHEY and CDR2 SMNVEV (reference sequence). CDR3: CASRPGGADYGYTF. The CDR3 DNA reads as TGTGCCAGCAGGCCAGGGGGTGCTGACTATGGCTACACCTTC.

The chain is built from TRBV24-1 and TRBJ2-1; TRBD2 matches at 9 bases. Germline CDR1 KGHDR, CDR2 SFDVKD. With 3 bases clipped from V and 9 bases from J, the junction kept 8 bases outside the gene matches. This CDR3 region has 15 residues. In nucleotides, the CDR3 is TGTGCCACCAGTGATGGTCTAGCGGGGAAAAGTGAGCAGTTCTTC. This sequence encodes CATSDGLAGKSEQFF.

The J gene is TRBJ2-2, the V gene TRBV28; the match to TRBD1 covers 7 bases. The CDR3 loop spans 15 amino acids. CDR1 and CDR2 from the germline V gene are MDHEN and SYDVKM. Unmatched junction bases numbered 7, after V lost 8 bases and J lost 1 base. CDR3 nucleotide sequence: TGTGCCAGCGGAACAGGGGCCTGGAACACCGGGGAGCTGTTTTTT. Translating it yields CASGTGAWNTGELFF.

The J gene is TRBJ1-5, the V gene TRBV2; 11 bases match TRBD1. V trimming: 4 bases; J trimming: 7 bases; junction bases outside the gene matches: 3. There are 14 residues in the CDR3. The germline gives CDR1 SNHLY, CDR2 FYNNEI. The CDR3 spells CASSVGQGAQPQHF. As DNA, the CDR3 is TGTGCCAGCAGTGTTGGACAGGGGGCGCAGCCCCAGCATTTT.

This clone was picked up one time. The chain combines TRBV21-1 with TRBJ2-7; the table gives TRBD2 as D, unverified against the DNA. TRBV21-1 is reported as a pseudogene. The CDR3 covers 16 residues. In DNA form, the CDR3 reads TGTGCCAGCAGCACGAAGTTACTAGCGGGGGCCTACGAGCAGTACGTC. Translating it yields CASSTKLLAGAYEQYV.

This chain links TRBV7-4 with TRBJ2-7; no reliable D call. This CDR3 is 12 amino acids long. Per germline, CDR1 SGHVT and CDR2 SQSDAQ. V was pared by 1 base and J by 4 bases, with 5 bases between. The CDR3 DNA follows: TGTGCCAGCAGCTTAGGGGCGTACGAGCAGTACGTC. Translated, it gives CASSLGAYEQYV.

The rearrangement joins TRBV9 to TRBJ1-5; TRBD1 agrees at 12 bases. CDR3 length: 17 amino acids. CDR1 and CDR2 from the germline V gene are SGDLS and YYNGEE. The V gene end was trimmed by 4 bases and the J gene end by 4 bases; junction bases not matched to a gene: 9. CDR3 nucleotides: TGTGCCAGCAGCCCAGGGACAGGGGGCAGGGGGAATCAGCCCCAGCATTTT. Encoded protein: CASSPGTGGRGNQPQHF.

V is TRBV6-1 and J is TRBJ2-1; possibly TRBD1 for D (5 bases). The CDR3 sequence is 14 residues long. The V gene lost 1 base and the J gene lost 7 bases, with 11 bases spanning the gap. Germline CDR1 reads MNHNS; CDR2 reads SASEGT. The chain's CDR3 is CASSEGGSRNEQFF. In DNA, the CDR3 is TGTGCCAGCAGTGAAGGGGGCAGTAGAAATGAGCAGTTCTTC.